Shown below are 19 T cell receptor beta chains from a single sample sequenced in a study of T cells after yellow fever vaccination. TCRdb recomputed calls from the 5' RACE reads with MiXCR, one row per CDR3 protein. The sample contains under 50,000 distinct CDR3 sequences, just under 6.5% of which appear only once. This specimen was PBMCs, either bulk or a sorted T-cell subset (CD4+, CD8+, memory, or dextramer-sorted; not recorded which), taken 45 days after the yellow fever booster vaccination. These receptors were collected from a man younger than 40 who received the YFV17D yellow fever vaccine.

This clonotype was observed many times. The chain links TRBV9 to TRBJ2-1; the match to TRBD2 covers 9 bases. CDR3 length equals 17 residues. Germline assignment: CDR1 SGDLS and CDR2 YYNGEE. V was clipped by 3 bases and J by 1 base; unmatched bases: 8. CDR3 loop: CASSDLSAGGSYNEQFF. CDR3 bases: TGTGCCAGCAGCGACCTTTCGGCGGGAGGGTCCTACAATGAGCAGTTCTTC.

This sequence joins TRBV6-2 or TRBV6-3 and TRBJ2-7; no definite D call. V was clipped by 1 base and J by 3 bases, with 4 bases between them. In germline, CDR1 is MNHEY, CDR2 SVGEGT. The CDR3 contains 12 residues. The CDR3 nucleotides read TGTGCCAGCAGTTACTATTTCTACGAGCAGTACTTC. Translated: CASSYYFYEQYF.

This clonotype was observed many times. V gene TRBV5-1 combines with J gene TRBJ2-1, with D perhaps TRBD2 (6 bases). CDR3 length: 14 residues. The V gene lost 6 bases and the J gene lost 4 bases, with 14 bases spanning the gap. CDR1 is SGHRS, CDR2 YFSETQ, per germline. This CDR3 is CASKTEGGYNEQFF. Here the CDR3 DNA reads TGCGCCAGCAAAACGGAGGGAGGATACAATGAGCAGTTCTTC.

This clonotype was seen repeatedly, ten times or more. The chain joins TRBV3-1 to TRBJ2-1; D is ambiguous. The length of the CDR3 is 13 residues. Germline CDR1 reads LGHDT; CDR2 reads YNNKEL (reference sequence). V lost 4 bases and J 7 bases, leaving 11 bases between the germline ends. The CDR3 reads CASSPRLGNEQFF. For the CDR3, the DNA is TGTGCCAGCAGCCCAAGACTCGGGAATGAGCAGTTCTTC.

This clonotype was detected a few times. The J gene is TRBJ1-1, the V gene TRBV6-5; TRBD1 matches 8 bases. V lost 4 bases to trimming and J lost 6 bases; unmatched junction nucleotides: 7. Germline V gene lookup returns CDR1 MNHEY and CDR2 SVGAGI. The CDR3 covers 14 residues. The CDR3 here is CASSSQGVWAEAFF. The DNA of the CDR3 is TGTGCCAGCAGTTCACAGGGGGTTTGGGCTGAAGCTTTCTTT.

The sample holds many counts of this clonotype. CDR3 protein: CASAKGGEGTDTQYF. CDR3 DNA: TGTGCCAGCGCAAAGGGGGGAGAAGGTACAGATACGCAGTATTTT. The chain employs TRBV2 and TRBJ2-3; perhaps D is TRBD1 or TRBD2 (6 bases each). CDR3 length equals 15 residues. Between the trimmed V and J ends, which lost 8 bases and 3 bases, there was a span of 18 bases. From germline, CDR1 is SNHLY and CDR2 FYNNEI.

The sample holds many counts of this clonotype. The CDR3 loop reads CASLAGGIGELFF. The CDR3, as DNA: TGTGCCAGCCTGGCCGGGGGGATCGGGGAGCTGTTTTTT. The V gene is TRBV2, the J gene TRBJ2-2, with 7 bases fitting TRBD2. The germline V gene encodes CDR1 SNHLY and CDR2 FYNNEI. CDR3 length equals 13 residues. V lost 8 bases, J lost 7 bases, and 7 bases stayed unmatched.

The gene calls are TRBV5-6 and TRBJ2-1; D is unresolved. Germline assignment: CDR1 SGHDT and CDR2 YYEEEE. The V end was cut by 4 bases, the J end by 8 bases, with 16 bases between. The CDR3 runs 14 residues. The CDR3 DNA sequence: TGTGCCAGCAGCCGGCCCGAAGGGATCCATGAGCAGTTCTTC. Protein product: CASSRPEGIHEQFF.

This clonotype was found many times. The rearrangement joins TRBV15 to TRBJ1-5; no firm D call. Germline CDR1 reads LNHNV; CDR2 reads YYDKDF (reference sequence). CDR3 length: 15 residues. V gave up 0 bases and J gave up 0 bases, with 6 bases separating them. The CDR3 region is CATSRDANSNQPQHF. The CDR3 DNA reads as TGTGCCACCAGCAGAGACGCTAATAGCAATCAGCCCCAGCATTTT.

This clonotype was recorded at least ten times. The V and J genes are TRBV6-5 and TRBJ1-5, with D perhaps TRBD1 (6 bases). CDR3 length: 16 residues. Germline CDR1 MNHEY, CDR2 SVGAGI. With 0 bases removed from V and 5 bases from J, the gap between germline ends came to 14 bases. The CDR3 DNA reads TGTGCCAGCAGTTACTCGCTGGGGACACCTTATCAGCCCCAGCATTTT. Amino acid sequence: CASSYSLGTPYQPQHF.

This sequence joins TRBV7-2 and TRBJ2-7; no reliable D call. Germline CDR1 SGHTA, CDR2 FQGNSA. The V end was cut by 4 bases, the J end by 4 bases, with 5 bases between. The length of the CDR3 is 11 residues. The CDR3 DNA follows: TGTGCCAGCAGCTCACATTACGAGCAGTACTTC. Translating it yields CASSSHYEQYF.

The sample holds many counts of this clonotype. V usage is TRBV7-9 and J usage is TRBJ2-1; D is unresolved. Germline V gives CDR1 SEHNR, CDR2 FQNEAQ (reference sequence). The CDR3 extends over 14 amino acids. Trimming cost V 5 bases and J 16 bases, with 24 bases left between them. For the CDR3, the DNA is TGTGCCAGCAGCCCCAAGGGAAGGACCGGAAGGTATTTCTTC. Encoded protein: CASSPKGRTGRYFF.

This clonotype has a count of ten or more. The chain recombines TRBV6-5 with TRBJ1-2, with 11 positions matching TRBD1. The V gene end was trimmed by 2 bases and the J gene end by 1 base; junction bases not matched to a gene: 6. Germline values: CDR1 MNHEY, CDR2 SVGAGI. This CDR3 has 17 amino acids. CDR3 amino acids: CASSYTGTGGSNYGYTF. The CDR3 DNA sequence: TGTGCCAGCAGTTACACCGGGACAGGGGGTAGTAACTATGGCTACACCTTC.

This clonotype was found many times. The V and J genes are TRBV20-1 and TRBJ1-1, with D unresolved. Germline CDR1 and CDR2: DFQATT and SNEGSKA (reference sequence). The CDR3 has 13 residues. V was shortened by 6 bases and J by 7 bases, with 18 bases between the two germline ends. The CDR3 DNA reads TGCAGTGCCCGGGTACAGCCTACCCTTGAAGCTTTCTTT. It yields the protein CSARVQPTLEAFF.

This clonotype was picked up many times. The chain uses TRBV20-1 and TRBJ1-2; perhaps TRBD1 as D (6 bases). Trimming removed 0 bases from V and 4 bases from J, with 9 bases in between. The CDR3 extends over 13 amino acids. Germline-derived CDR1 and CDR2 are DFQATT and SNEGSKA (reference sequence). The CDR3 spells CSARDRGFYGYTF. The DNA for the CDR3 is TGCAGTGCTAGAGACAGGGGTTTCTATGGCTACACCTTC.

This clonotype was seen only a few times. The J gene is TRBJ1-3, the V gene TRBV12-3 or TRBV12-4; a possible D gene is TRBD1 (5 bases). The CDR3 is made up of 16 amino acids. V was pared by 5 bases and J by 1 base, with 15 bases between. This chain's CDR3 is CASSRSGDRSGNTIYF. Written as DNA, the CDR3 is TGTGCCAGCAGTAGGTCGGGGGATCGATCTGGAAACACCATATATTTT.

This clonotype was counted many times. CDR3 nucleotide sequence: TGCGCCAGCAGCCGGGACAGTTACTATGGCTACACCTTC. Its translation is CASSRDSYYGYTF. This chain joins TRBV5-1 and TRBJ1-2, with TRBD1 identical over 7 bases. CDR1 is SGHRS, CDR2 YFSETQ, per germline. The CDR3 contains 13 residues. Trimming took 4 bases from V and 3 from J; bases not matched to a gene: 3.

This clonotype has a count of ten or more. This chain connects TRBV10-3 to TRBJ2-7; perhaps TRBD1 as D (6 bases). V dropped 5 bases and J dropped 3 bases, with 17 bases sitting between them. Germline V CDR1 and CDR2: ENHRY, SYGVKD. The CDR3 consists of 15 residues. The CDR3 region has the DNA TGTGCCATCAGTCCCGGCCCGAGGGGGAACTACGAGCAGTACTTC. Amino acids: CAISPGPRGNYEQYF.

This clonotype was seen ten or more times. The CDR3 region has the DNA TGTGCCAGCAGTTACTCGAATCTCGACTCCTCCTACGAGCAGTACTTC. As protein: CASSYSNLDSSYEQYF. The chain recombines TRBV6-2 or TRBV6-3 with TRBJ2-7; D uncertain. The CDR3 spans 16 residues. Per germline, CDR1 MNHEY and CDR2 SVGEGT. V shed 0 bases and J shed 0 bases, with 12 bases lying between them.